One sample yielded the 10 T cell receptor beta chains listed below, sequenced in a study of blood T cell repertoires in COVID-19. TCRdb's table, derived via immunoSEQ multiplex PCR, lists solely in-frame clones and lacks some. The table records 150,000 to 200,000 clones, about 86% of them present only once. Sequenced sample: peripheral blood. The receptors shown here come from a woman of 80 years or more in a cohort sampled during active or convalescent COVID-19.

The table lists this clone with a few counts. The chain has TRBV30 and TRBJ1-6; D remains unclear. The germline V gene has CDR1 GTSNPN and CDR2 SVGIG (reference sequence). This CDR3 comprises 10 residues. Trimming cost V 3 bases and J 17 bases, with 11 bases left between them. CDR3 in DNA: TGTGCCTGGAGGTCCTTTAAATTCCACTTT. As protein: CAWRSFKFHF.

V is TRBV12-3 or TRBV12-4 and J is TRBJ2-7; D gene ambiguous. The CDR3 extends over 13 amino acids. V was trimmed by 1 base and J by 5 bases, leaving 9 bases between them. The CDR3 coding sequence is TGTGCCAGCAGTTTAGGGCTACGGGACGAGCAGTACTTC. Translating it yields CASSLGLRDEQYF.

The gene calls are TRBV10-3 and TRBJ2-7; no definite D call. Between the trimmed V and J ends, which lost 3 bases and 6 bases, there was a span of 6 bases. The length of the CDR3 is 11 residues. CDR1 is ENHRY, CDR2 SYGVKD, per germline. Written as DNA, the CDR3 is TGTGCCATCAGTGAAGATAGCGAGCAGTACTTC. Its translation is CAISEDSEQYF.

V and J are TRBV25-1 and TRBJ1-6, with D unclear. The V and J ends lost 3 bases and 9 bases respectively, with 12 bases between them. The length of the CDR3 is 14 residues. Germline CDR1 and CDR2: MGHDK and SYGVNS. The chain's CDR3 is CASSDEARGSPLHF. In nucleotides, the CDR3 is TGTGCCAGCAGTGACGAGGCCCGGGGTTCACCCCTCCACTTT. Complete variable domain (other parts from reference TRBV25-1 and TRBJ1-6): EADIYQTPRYLVIGTGKKITLECSQTMGHDKMYWYQQDPGMELHLIHYSYGVNSTEKGDLSSESTVSRIRTEHFPLTLESARPSHTSQYLCASSDEARGSPLHFGNGTRLTVT.

This clone was recorded only once. The gene calls are TRBV6-5 and TRBJ1-5; no definite D call. Trimming stripped 8 bases from V and 2 bases from J, with 7 bases between. The germline gives CDR1 MNHEY, CDR2 SVGAGI. The length of the CDR3 is 12 residues. In DNA form, the CDR3 reads TGTGCCAGCGGGAGAGGCAATCAGCCCCAGCATTTT. It yields the protein CASGRGNQPQHF.

This clone came up once. CDR3 DNA sequence: TGTGCCAGTTCGGGAGATGGCGGGACCCAGTACTTC. Its translation: CASSGDGGTQYF. V gene TRBV27 combines with J gene TRBJ2-5, with D perhaps matching TRBD2 (6 bases). CDR3 size: 12 residues. From germline, CDR1 is MNHEY and CDR2 SMNVEV (reference sequence). V shed 9 bases and J shed 7 bases, with 15 bases lying between them.

The chain combines TRBV27 with TRBJ1-5, with a possible D match to TRBD1 (6 bases). The germline V gene encodes CDR1 MNHEY and CDR2 SMNVEV (reference sequence). V lost 5 bases to trimming and J lost 11 bases, with 19 bases between them. This CDR3 contains 14 residues. The CDR3 reads CASSEGGENLAQHF. Written as DNA, the CDR3 is TGTGCCAGCAGTGAGGGGGGGGAAAATTTGGCCCAGCATTTT.

The chain employs TRBV3-1 (or the pseudogene TRBV3-2) and TRBJ1-4, with unresolved D. CDR1 is LGHDT and CDR2 is YNNKEL in the germline V gene (reference sequence). V lost 1 base to trimming and J lost 8 bases, with 14 bases between them. The CDR3 runs to 15 residues. CDR3 sequence reads: CASSQGSYGPEKLFF. CDR3 sequence (DNA): TGTGCCAGCAGCCAAGGTTCATATGGGCCGGAAAAACTGTTTTTT.

The genes are TRBV19 and TRBJ2-1; D might be TRBD2 (6 bases). Deletions cut 6 bases from V and 2 bases from J, with 11 bases between. The germline V gene has CDR1 LNHDA and CDR2 SQIVND (reference sequence). The CDR3 consists of 14 residues. The DNA of the CDR3 is TGTGCCAGTAGGGGACTCCTAACCTACAATGAGCAGTTCTTC. This translates into CASRGLLTYNEQFF. Using reference TRBV19 and TRBJ2-1 for the parts outside the CDR3, the full variable domain is DGGITQSPKYLFRKEGQNVTLSCEQNLNHDAMYWYRQDPGQGLRLIYYSQIVNDFQKGDIAEGYSVSREKKESFPLTVTSAQKNPTAFYLCASRGLLTYNEQFFGPGTRLTVL.

The chain recombines TRBV6-6 with TRBJ2-7; D is possibly TRBD2 (6 bases). Trimming removed 5 bases from V and 4 bases from J, with 21 bases in between. The germline V gene has CDR1 MNHNY and CDR2 SVGAGI (reference sequence). CDR3 length: 16 amino acids. CDR3 amino acids: CASSNGPPREAYEQYV. The CDR3 region has the DNA TGTGCCAGCAGTAACGGACCGCCGAGGGAGGCGTACGAGCAGTACGTC.